This TCR beta chain was found in a study of T cell responses to AZD1222 COVID-19 vaccine. The CDR3 runs 14 residues. Germline V gene data show CDR1 as SGHTA and CDR2 as FQGNSA. Trimming removed 1 base at V and 1 base at J, with 7 bases between. The method was immunoSEQ multiplex PCR; TCRdb's version includes in-frame clones alone and lacks a portion of them. The table includes 84,000 or so clones, roughly 85% detected once. The gene calls are TRBV7-2 and TRBJ1-2; D is undetermined. The receptor was derived from an adult in good health. Material: peripheral blood, obtained on day 0 of AZD1222 vaccination. The CDR3 here is CASSLVEVNYGYTF. CDR3 sequence (DNA): TGTGCCAGCAGCTTAGTCGAGGTTAACTATGGCTACACCTTC. The full variable domain, completed using reference TRBV7-2 and TRBJ1-2, is GAGVSQSPSNKVTEKGKDVELRCDPISGHTALYWYRQSLGQGLEFLIYFQGNSAPDKSGLPSDRFSAERTGGSVSTLTIQRTQQEDSAVYLCASSLVEVNYGYTFGSGTRLTVV.